This T cell receptor beta chain was recovered during a study of blood T cell repertoires in COVID-19. Study background: In each case, the material was cDNA or gDNA derived from T cells, B-cell-depleted T cells, or PBMCs.

How the authors handled the data: Quantification of nucleated cells was approximated via reference gene primer amplification. Profiling relied on immunoSEQ multiplex PCR, and the TCRdb table lists in-frame clones only, not all of them. V and J calls and clone size follow that table, whereas D and trimming were derived from the DNA. The table records over 600,000 clones, about 90% of them present only once. Sequencing input: peripheral blood. This TCR was recovered from a woman between 18 and 29 years old with acute or convalescent COVID-19.

CDR3 residues: CASSLSTVVTDTQYF. In nucleotides, the CDR3 is TGTGCCAGCAGCTTAAGCACAGTAGTCACAGATACGCAGTATTTT. The chain is built from TRBV7-7 and TRBJ2-3; D is unresolved. Germline assignment: CDR1 SSHAT and CDR2 FNYEAQ (reference sequence). CDR3 length: 15 amino acids. Trimming removed 2 bases at V and 2 bases at J, with 11 bases between.